This T cell receptor beta chain emerged from a study of patients and donors after allogeneic stem cell transplantation. This clonotype was recorded a few times. MiXCR, applied by TCRdb to the RT-PCR reads, yields one record per CDR3 protein. The sample records about 960,000 distinct CDR3 sequences, approximately 18% being singletons. The TCR was taken from a human donor who was either an allogeneic HSCT recipient or a stem cell or donor lymphocyte infusion donor (not recorded which). It is not recorded whose cells these are; they may come from a transplant donor. Sequences were obtained from blood, either unsorted or a sorted T cell fraction (not recorded which).

CDR3 sequence: CASSYSPGQSSYEQYF. The CDR3 coding sequence is TGTGCCAGCAGTTACTCGCCGGGACAGAGCTCCTACGAGCAGTACTTC. J is TRBJ2-7 and V is TRBV6-5, with 7 positions matching TRBD1. The CDR3 runs 16 residues. The junction had 5 bases not matched to a gene; V was cut back by 0 bases and J by 0 bases. CDR1 is MNHEY, CDR2 SVGAGI, per germline.